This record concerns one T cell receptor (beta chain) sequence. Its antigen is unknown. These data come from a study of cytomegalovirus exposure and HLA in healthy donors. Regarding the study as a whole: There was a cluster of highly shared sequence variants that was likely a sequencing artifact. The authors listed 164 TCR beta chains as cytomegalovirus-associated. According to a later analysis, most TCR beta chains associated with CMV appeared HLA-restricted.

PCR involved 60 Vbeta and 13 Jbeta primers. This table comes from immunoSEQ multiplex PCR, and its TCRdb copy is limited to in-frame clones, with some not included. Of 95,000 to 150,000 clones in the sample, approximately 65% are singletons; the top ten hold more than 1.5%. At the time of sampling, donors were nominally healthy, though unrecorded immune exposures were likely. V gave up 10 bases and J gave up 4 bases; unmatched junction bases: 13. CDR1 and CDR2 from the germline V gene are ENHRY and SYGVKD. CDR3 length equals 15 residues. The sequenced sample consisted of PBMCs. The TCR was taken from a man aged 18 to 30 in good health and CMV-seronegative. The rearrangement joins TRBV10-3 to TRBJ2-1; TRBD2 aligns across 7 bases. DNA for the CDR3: TGTGCCACCACTCGGGGCAGCGGGGTATACAATGAGCAGTTCTTC. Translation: CATTRGSGVYNEQFF.